This T cell receptor beta chain was obtained from a study of T cell repertoires in ileal Crohn's disease (dated by TCRdb to between 2017 and 2020). As for the study more broadly: The median duration of disease was 7.9 years, and at the time of surgery roughly a third of patients were active smokers. Surgery was performed for a complication in all patients, with stricturing disease in roughly 61% and penetrating disease in approximately 39%. The study sequenced 150 to 200 mucosal samples from a few dozen patients, taken at several locations on the surgical specimen and at postoperative endoscopy. The study was conducted in parallel with a multicentre cohort built to find predictors of early endoscopic recurrence after ileocolonic resection. Roughly half of the patients were given postoperative therapy, with around eleven receiving thiopurines and around 20 receiving anti-TNF agents. A Rutgeerts score higher than i0 was the definition used for endoscopic postoperative recurrence. TCR repertoire analysis was performed in about 59 Crohn's disease patients drawn from a prospective multicentre cohort. The research as a whole found: Sorted CD8 T cells carried more high-frequency clones than CD4 T cells, suggesting mucosal expansions were mainly CD8. Endoscopic recurrence was linked to a higher percentage of high-frequency clones at surgery, and recurrence occurred in every patient whose clonality exceeded 26.8% (18/57). Compared with non-smokers, patients who were active smokers at surgery showed a significantly higher proportion of clonal expansions (about 25% vs 20%, p=0.02). Mucosal CD4 and CD8 T cells were sorted and sequenced only in a subgroup of patients, whose size was not stated.

Eligible patients were adults with ileal or ileocolonic Crohn's disease who had an indication for ileocolonic resection. Before DNA extraction, whole ileal mucosal biopsies were kept frozen at -80 degrees C. A TRizol-based method was used to extract genomic DNA from the frozen whole biopsies, and the DNA was quantified with a NanoDrop 2000 spectrophotometer. Trimming at the junction amounts to 4 bases on V and 0 bases on J, and the germline ends lie 13 bases apart. According to the germline V gene, CDR1 reads SGHRS and CDR2 reads YFSETQ. From its cysteine to its phenylalanine, the CDR3 spans 15 amino acids. Only CDR3 DNA remains: 45 bases, in frame from the first base. Five hundred nanograms of biopsy DNA per sample were submitted for commercial TCRB immunosequencing. Adaptive Biotechnology amplified the CDR3 regions from genomic DNA with a two-step multiplex PCR designed to control amplification bias. In the first PCR, primers covered every V and J gene segment, and in the second PCR, barcodes and Illumina adapters were added. An Illumina instrument was used to sequence the CDR3 libraries. In the authors' own workflow: The analysis drew on both the pipelines supplied by the vendor and custom analysis of the raw data in R/Bioconductor running R version 3.3.0. Clonality, which ranges from 0 to 1, was calculated as the inverse of the normalised Shannon entropy across all productive clones. High-frequency clones were defined as the share of the repertoire occupied by the top 100 clones, with only clones passing a 95% confidence test being retained. Overlap between samples was measured with the Morisita-Horn index, while repertoire diversity was measured with the Simpson index. Sourced from immuneACCESS, this table was stored by TCRdb with only in-frame sequences that have V and J called. A share of the clones is absent; for the studies checked, an unresolved V gene accounts for under half, and the remainder has no known explanation. V and J calls and clone size are those listed in that table; D and trimming were worked out from the DNA. The sample records approximately 30,000 clones, around 80% of which are singletons. The ten most abundant clones make up around a fifth of the sample.

A note on this clone: Its antigen has not been determined. The input lacks base qualities; no much larger clone sits a single base away.

This TCR came from an adult with Crohn's disease. Sequencing used ileal tissue. The chain links TRBV5-1 with TRBJ1-2, with TRBD1 perhaps the D gene, on 6 matching bases. The nucleotide sequence reads TGCGCCAGCAGCCCCGGGGCAGGGGCTAACTATGGCTACACCTTC. Its translation is CASSPGAGANYGYTF.